This T cell receptor (beta chain) was sequenced in a study of blood T cell repertoires in COVID-19 (TCRdb year 2020). Some background on the complete study: Samples from collaborators originated in the United States, Italy and Spain and spanned both the acute and convalescent phases of COVID-19. The prospective study material was composed of cDNA or gDNA derived from T cells, B-cell-depleted T cells, or PBMCs. Deeply sampled blood TCRbeta repertoires from subjects exposed to, actively infected with, or recovered from COVID-19 were included in the dataset. The repertoires were released in a freely available public database meant as a resource for research on the immune response to SARS-CoV-2. The samples were drawn from two sources: the first 160 participants of the ongoing ImmuneRACE study, and some 1,300 subjects contributed by 6 global collaborators. Nearly every sample came with metadata listing a de-identified subject ID, COVID-19 status, age in years and sex. HLA class I and class II types, where available, came from metadata supplied by the sample provider rather than from assay-based typing.

General study outcomes and caveats: The amount of clinical and demographic metadata varied by source and participant and was provided uncurated.

Another Seattle source contributed samples from volunteer blood donors who had recovered from COVID-19. Each collaborating institution followed its own protocols to collect whole blood in K2EDTA tubes. Collaborator samples were shipped for TCRbeta analysis as frozen whole blood, isolated PBMCs, or DNA extracted from either sample type. Reading the germline V gene gives CDR1 KGHDR and CDR2 SFDVKD. The CDR3 numbers 14 residues from cysteine through phenylalanine. Kept here is only the CDR3 DNA, which spans 42 bases and is read in frame from base 1. V is clipped by 5 bases and J by 0 bases, and the sequence between their germline boundaries is 7 bases long. Points on this clone: The target of this receptor is not known. No per-base quality is available; no much larger clone lies one base away.

TCRbeta CDR3 regions were amplified from genomic DNA by means of the immunoSEQ Assay, a bias-controlled multiplex PCR. Turning to the authors' computational methods: Within the assay, amplification of reference gene primers was used to estimate how many nucleated cells each sample contained. To quantify the absolute abundance of each unique TCRbeta CDR3 rearrangement, sequence reads were collapsed and filtered. For each sample, productive Simpson clonality was calculated as the square root of Simpson's diversity index over productive rearrangements. TCRdb's version of the immuneACCESS table is confined to in-frame rearrangements and falls short of the full clone set. An unresolved V gene accounts for under half of the shortfall where checked; the remainder is of unknown origin. V, J and clone size were drawn from that table, and D and trimming were deduced from the DNA. Here the sample has fewer than 300,000 clones; around four fifths occur a single time. Roughly 9.4% of the sample goes to the ten largest clones.

Sequenced sample: peripheral blood. The receptor chain draws on TRBV24-1 and TRBJ2-1, with TRBD1 perhaps the D gene, on 6 matching bases. The clonotype comes from a woman aged 50 to 65 who had recovered from COVID-19. The CDR3 corresponds to CATSGGGSYNEQFF. The DNA is TGTGCCACCAGTGGAGGGGGCTCCTACAATGAGCAGTTCTTC.